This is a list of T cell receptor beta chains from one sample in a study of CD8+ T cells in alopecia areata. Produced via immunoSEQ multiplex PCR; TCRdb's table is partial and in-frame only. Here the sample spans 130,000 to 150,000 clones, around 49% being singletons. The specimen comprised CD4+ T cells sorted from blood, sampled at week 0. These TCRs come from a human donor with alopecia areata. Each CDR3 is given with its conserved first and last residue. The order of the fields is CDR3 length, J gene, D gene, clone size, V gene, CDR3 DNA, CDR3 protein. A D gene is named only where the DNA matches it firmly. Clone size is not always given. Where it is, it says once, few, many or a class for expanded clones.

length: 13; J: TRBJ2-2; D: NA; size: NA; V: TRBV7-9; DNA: TGTGCCACCCGGTTTGGGGGAGGCGGGGAGCTGTTTTTT; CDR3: CATRFGGGGELFF
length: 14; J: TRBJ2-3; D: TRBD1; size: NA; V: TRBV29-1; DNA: TGCAGCGCTCCCGGACAGGGGGCTCTGGATACGCAGTATTTT; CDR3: CSAPGQGALDTQYF
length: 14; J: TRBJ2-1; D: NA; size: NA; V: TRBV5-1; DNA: TGCGCCAGCAGCTTGGGACAAGCAAACAATGAGCAGTTCTTC; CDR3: CASSLGQANNEQFF
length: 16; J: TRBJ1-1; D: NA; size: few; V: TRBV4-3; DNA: TGCGCCAGCAGCCAAGGCGACGGCAGGTTAAACACTGAAGCTTTCTTT; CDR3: CASSQGDGRLNTEAFF
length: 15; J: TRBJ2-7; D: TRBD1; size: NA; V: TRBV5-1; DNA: TGCGCCAGCAGCTTGCAGGGGGCCGGTTCCCACGAGCAGTACTTC; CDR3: CASSLQGAGSHEQYF
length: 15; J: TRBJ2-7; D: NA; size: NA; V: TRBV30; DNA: TGTGCCTGGAGTGTACCGGGACAACGCTTCTACGAGCAGTACTTC; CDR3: CAWSVPGQRFYEQYF
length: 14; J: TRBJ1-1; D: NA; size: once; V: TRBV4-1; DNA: TGCGCCAGCAGCCACGACAGGACCTACACTGAAGCTTTCTTT; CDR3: CASSHDRTYTEAFF
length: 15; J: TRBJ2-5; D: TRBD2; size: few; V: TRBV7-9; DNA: TGTGCCAGCAGCTTCCCCGGGACTAATATCGAGACCCAGTACTTC; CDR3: CASSFPGTNIETQYF
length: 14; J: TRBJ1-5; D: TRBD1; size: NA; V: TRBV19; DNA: TGTGCCAGTAGTATCCGGGACAGAAATCAGCCCCAGCATTTT; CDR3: CASSIRDRNQPQHF
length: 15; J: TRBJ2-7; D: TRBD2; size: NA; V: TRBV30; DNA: TGTGCCTGGAGGCAGACTAGCGGGGGGTCCTACGAGCAGTACTTC; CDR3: CAWRQTSGGSYEQYF
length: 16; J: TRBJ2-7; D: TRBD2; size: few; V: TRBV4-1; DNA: TGCGCCAGCAGCCAAGGGGTAGCGGGAGGAGTATACGAGCAGTACTTC; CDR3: CASSQGVAGGVYEQYF
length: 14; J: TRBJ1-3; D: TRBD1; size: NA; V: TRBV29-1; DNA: TGCAGCGTTTACAGGGGAGAGACTGGAAACACCATATATTTT; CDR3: CSVYRGETGNTIYF
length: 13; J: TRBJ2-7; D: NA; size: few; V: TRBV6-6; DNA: TGTGCCAGCAGTTACGGCTCAGGGGACAAGCAGTACTTC; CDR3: CASSYGSGDKQYF
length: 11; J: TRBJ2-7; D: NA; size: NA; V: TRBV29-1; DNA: TGCAGCGCCGCTACCTCCTACGAGCAGTACTTC; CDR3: CSAATSYEQYF
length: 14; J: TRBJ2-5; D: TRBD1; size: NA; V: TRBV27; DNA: TGTGCCAGCAGTTCGCCCCCCAGGGGGGAGACCCAGTACTTC; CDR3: CASSSPPRGETQYF
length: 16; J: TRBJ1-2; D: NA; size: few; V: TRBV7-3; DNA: TGTGCCAGCAGCTTAACATCTTCGGGGGCGAGCAATGGCTACACCTTC; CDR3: CASSLTSSGASNGYTF
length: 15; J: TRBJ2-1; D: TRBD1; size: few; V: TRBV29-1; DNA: TGCAGCGCAAGGGCGGACAGGGGCTGGAGGGATGAGCAGTTCTTC; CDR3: CSARADRGWRDEQFF
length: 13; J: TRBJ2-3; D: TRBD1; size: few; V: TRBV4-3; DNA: TGCGCCAGCAGCCAAGATTCGGGGACAGGGCCCGGATTT; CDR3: CASSQDSGTGPGF
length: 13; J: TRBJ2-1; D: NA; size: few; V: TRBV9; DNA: TGTGCCAGCAGCGTACGGGCTGCAAATGAGCAGTTCTTC; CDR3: CASSVRAANEQFF
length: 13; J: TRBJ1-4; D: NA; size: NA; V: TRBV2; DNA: TGTGCCAGCGCACACAGGGTAAATGAAAAACTGTTTTTT; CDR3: CASAHRVNEKLFF
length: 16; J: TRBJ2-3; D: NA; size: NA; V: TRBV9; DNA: TGTGCCAGCAGCGTAATGGTCGGGAGTGGGTCTGATACGCAGTATTTT; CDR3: CASSVMVGSGSDTQYF
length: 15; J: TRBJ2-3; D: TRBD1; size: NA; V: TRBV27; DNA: TGTGCCAGCAGTAGGATTCAGGGGGTCACGGATACGCAGTATTTT; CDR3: CASSRIQGVTDTQYF
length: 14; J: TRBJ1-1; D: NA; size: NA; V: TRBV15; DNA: TGTGCCACCAGCAGCGGACTCATGAACACTGAAGCTTTCTTT; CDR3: CATSSGLMNTEAFF
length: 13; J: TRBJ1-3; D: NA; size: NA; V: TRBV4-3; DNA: TGCGCCAGCAGCCAAGATGGAAGAAACACCATATATTTT; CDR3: CASSQDGRNTIYF
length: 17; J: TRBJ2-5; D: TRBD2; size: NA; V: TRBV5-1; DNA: TGCGCCAGCAGCTGGGGACCTAGCGGGCGTTACCAAGAGACCCAGTACTTC; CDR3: CASSWGPSGRYQETQYF
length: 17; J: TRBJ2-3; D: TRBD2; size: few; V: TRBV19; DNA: TGTGCCAGTATCCTTAGCGGGAGGGCCGGCTCAGGAGATACGCAGTATTTT; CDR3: CASILSGRAGSGDTQYF
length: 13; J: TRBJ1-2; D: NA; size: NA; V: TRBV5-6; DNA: TGTGCCAGCAGCTTGGGAGTTGACTATGGCTACACCTTC; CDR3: CASSLGVDYGYTF
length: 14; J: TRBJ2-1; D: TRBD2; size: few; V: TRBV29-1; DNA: TGCAGCGCTTCAACTAGCGGGAGTGGGAATGAGCAGTTCTTC; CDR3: CSASTSGSGNEQFF
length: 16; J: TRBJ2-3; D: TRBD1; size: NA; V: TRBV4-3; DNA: TGCGCCAGCAGCCTAACCAGACAGGGCAGCACAGATACGCAGTATTTT; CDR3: CASSLTRQGSTDTQYF
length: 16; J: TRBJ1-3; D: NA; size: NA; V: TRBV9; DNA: TGTGCCAGCAGCGTAGGACAGGTGGGCCCTGGAAACACCATATATTTT; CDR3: CASSVGQVGPGNTIYF
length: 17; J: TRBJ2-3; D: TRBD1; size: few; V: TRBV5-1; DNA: TGCGCCAGCAGCTCGGGACAGGGGAAGTTGAGCACAGATACGCAGTATTTT; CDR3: CASSSGQGKLSTDTQYF
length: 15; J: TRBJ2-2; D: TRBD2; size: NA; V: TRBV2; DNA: TGTGCCAGCAGTGAAGGCGGGAGAGGCACCGGGGAGCTGTTTTTT; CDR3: CASSEGGRGTGELFF
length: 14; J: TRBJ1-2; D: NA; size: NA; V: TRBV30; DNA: TGTGCCTCACAACTCACAGGGAATGGGGAAGGCTACACCTTC; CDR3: CASQLTGNGEGYTF
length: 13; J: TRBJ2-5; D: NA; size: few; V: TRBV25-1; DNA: TGTGCCAGCAGTCTCGGACAGCAACGGGCCCAGTACTTC; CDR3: CASSLGQQRAQYF
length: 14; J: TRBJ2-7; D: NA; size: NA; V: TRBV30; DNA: TGTGCCTGGAGCTACGGTGGAAGGTATTACGAGCAGTACTTC; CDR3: CAWSYGGRYYEQYF
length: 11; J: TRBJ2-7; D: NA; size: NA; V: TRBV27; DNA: TGTGCCAGCAGCCGGGGCTACGAGCAGTACTTC; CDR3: CASSRGYEQYF
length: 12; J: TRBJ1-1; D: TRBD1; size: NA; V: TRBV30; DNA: TGTGCCTGGAGTCCAGACAGGGAGAGAGCTTTCTTT; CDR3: CAWSPDRERAFF
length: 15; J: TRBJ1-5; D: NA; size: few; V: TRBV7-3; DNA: TGTGCCAGCAGCCCTAAACAGGTTAGCAATCAGCCCCAGCATTTT; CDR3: CASSPKQVSNQPQHF
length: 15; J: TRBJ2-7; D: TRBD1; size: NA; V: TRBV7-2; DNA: TGTGCCAGCAGCCGGGACAGGGGTTCCTCCTACGAGCAGTACTTC; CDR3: CASSRDRGSSYEQYF
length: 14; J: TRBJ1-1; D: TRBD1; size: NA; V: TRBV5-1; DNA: TGCGCCAGCAGCTTTGCAGGGGGCAGGACTGAAGCTTTCTTT; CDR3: CASSFAGGRTEAFF
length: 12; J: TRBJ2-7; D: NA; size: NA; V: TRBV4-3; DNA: TGCGCCAGCAGCCAAGCCGGGGGCGAGCAGTACTTC; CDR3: CASSQAGGEQYF
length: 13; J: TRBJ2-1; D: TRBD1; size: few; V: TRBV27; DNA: TGTGCCAGCAGTTTATCGCTGGGACAGGGCTCGTTCTTC; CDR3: CASSLSLGQGSFF
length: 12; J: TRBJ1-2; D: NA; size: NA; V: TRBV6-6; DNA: TGTGCCAGCAGTCCCCAAGGGTATGGCTACACCTTC; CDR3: CASSPQGYGYTF
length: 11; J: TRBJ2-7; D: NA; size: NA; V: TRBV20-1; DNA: TGCAGTGCCACACGAGGCTACGAGCAGTACTTC; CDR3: CSATRGYEQYF
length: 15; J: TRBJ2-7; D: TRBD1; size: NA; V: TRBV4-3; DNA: TGCGCCAGCAGCCCTAGTCCCAGGGGGCGTTACGAGCAGTACTTC; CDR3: CASSPSPRGRYEQYF